What follows are 8 T cell receptor beta chains derived from one specimen sequenced in a study of Graves' ophthalmopathy and Graves' hyperthyroidism. Amplified material comprised TCR beta CDR3 regions derived from RNA transcripts. HTBI primers primed a first-round RT-PCR, and a second-round multiplex PCR followed. TCRdb re-called the multiplex PCR reads through MiXCR, storing one row per CDR3 protein. Here the sample spans about 740,000 distinct CDR3 sequences, around 40% being singletons. The sequenced sample was peripheral blood. These receptors were collected from an adult man with Graves' ophthalmopathy.

This chain connects TRBV29-1 to TRBJ2-7, with 7 bases aligning to TRBD1. The CDR3 consists of 12 residues. Trimming at V came to 6 bases and at J to 0 bases, leaving 2 bases not matched to a gene. Germline V CDR1 and CDR2: SQVTM, ANQGSEA. The CDR3 loop reads CSVTGVSYEQYF. As DNA, the CDR3 is TGCAGCGTCACAGGGGTCTCCTACGAGCAGTACTTC.

This clonotype was found many times. The chain carries TRBV24-1 and TRBJ2-2, with D unclear. The CDR3 extends over 16 amino acids. V lost 3 bases, J lost 0 bases, and 10 bases lay in between. CDR1 is KGHDR and CDR2 is SFDVKD in the germline V gene. CDR3 amino acids: CATSDPSKANTGELFF. CDR3 coding DNA: TGTGCCACCAGTGATCCGTCTAAAGCGAACACCGGGGAGCTGTTTTTT.

The CDR3 nucleotides are TGTGCCAGCAGTTCGAAAGGGGCCGGCGGGGAGCTGTTTTTT. It encodes CASSSKGAGGELFF. This sequence joins TRBV7-9 and TRBJ2-2; a weak D match, TRBD1 (5 bases). The CDR3 totals 14 residues. Between the trimmed V and J ends, which lost 6 bases and 7 bases, there was a span of 15 bases. Germline V CDR1 and CDR2: SEHNR, FQNEAQ (reference sequence).

This clonotype has more than one count but fewer than ten. This chain uses TRBV25-1 with TRBJ2-2, with D uncertain. In germline, CDR1 is MGHDK, CDR2 SYGVNS. The length of the CDR3 is 14 residues. Trimming shortened V by 5 bases and J by 3 bases, and 10 bases separated the two germline ends. CDR3 protein: CASSTKGYTGELFF. Here the CDR3 DNA reads TGTGCCAGCAGTACGAAAGGTTACACCGGGGAGCTGTTTTTT.

V is TRBV25-1 and J is TRBJ2-2; D not certain. In germline, CDR1 is MGHDK, CDR2 SYGVNS. There are 11 residues in the CDR3. V was shortened by 8 bases and J by 1 base, with 2 bases between the two germline ends. The CDR3 sequence: CASLNTGELFF. In DNA form, the CDR3 reads TGTGCCAGCTTGAACACCGGGGAGCTGTTTTTT.

In its sample, this clonotype was seen many times. The chain combines TRBV7-9 with TRBJ2-7; 8 bases are a match to TRBD1. V was pared by 5 bases and J by 0 bases, with 3 bases of the junction left unmatched. The CDR3 consists of 14 residues. Germline CDR1 reads SEHNR; CDR2 reads FQNEAQ (reference sequence). CDR3 loop: CASSPTGDSYEQYF. The DNA of the CDR3 is TGTGCCAGCAGCCCGACAGGGGACTCCTACGAGCAGTACTTC.

This clonotype appeared a few times. This sequence joins TRBV7-9 and TRBJ1-1; 10 bases align to TRBD1. The CDR3 is made up of 15 amino acids. V shed 5 bases and J 1 base; nucleotides not matched to a gene: 4. In germline, CDR1 is SEHNR, CDR2 FQNEAQ (reference sequence). CDR3 in amino acids: CASSGGQGGNTEAFF. The CDR3 nucleotides read TGTGCCAGCAGCGGAGGACAGGGGGGGAACACTGAAGCTTTCTTT.

This clonotype was counted a few times. The junction differs from germline at one of its ends, possibly a read error. CDR3 nucleotide sequence: TGTGCCAGCAGTGAAGTGGGGATTAGCAATCAGCCCCAGCATTTT. Encoded protein: CASSEVGISNQPQHF. V usage is TRBV24-1 and J usage is TRBJ1-5; D is undetermined. CDR3 size: 15 residues. The germline V gene encodes CDR1 KGHDR and CDR2 SFDVKD.